Listed here are 10 T cell receptor beta chains from one sample, sequenced in a study of blood T cells in healthy people across ages. Then a second PCR, running roughly 7 to 11 cycles, was carried out with a sample-barcoded 5' primer and a J-beta primer mix. TCRdb redid the calling of the 5' RACE reads with MiXCR, one entry per CDR3 protein. The repertoire consists of around 790,000 distinct CDR3 sequences, with under 45% occurring once and the leading ten covering around 21%. Sequencing was done on a sample of blood. All receptors come from a man aged 60-69 years in good health.

The V gene is TRBV20-1, the J gene TRBJ1-6, with 7 bases aligning to TRBD1. Germline assignment: CDR1 DFQATT and CDR2 SNEGSKA (reference sequence). The V segment lost 4 bases and the J segment 6 bases; nucleotides outside the gene matches: 3. The CDR3 length is 13 residues. The CDR3 reads CSAKTGINSPLHF. DNA of the CDR3: TGCAGTGCTAAGACAGGGATTAATTCACCCCTCCACTTT.

V usage is TRBV20-1 and J usage is TRBJ2-5, with TRBD2 matching 7 bases. The CDR3 is 15 residues long. The J segment lost 2 bases and the V segment lost 3 bases, leaving 9 bases of the junction unmatched. Looked up from germline, CDR1 is DFQATT and CDR2 is SNEGSKA (reference sequence). This CDR3 is CSASSPAGTQETQYF. The CDR3 nucleotides read TGCAGTGCTAGTAGCCCAGCGGGGACTCAAGAGACCCAGTACTTC.

The rearrangement joins TRBV29-1 to TRBJ2-3; 10 nucleotides align to TRBD1. The CDR3 is 14 amino acids. Germline V gene data show CDR1 as SQVTM and CDR2 as ANQGSEA. V lost 2 bases to trimming and J lost 6 bases; unmatched junction nucleotides: 5. CDR3 nucleotide sequence: TGCAGCGTTGAATGGAGGACAGGGGGGGATACGCAGTATTTT. The encoded protein is CSVEWRTGGDTQYF.

The genes are TRBV5-6 and TRBJ2-1; no reliable D call. CDR3 length: 15 amino acids. CDR1 and CDR2 from the germline V gene are SGHDT and YYEEEE. The V and J ends lost 1 base and 0 bases respectively, with 8 bases between them. CDR3 in DNA: TGTGCCAGCAGCTTGTGGCAGCCCTCCTACAATGAGCAGTTCTTC. Protein: CASSLWQPSYNEQFF.

The table lists this clonotype with a count of one. The rearrangement uses TRBV3-1 and TRBJ2-5; TRBD2 matches 10 bases. The closer fit of TRBJ2-7 to the DNA end suggests the J call may be wrong. Germline CDR1 reads LGHDT; CDR2 reads YNNKEL (reference sequence). The CDR3 loop spans 16 amino acids. This chain's CDR3 is CASSQAVLAGSYEQYF. CDR3 sequence (DNA): TGTGCCAGCAGCCAAGCGGTACTAGCGGGATCGTACGAGCAGTACTTC.

V usage is TRBV7-2 and J usage is TRBJ2-1; D possibly corresponds to TRBD1 (5 bases). The CDR3 sequence is 14 residues long. Trimming stripped 4 bases from V and 8 bases from J, with 15 bases between. CDR1 and CDR2 from the germline V gene are SGHTA and FQGNSA. For the CDR3, the DNA is TGTGCCAGCAGCTCCTGGGGCAGGAAGGATGAGCAGTTCTTC. Translation gives CASSSWGRKDEQFF.

This clonotype occurred once. The chain employs TRBV7-2 and TRBJ2-3, with a possible D match to TRBD2 (5 bases). The CDR3 spans 14 residues. From germline, CDR1 is SGHTA and CDR2 FQGNSA. Trimming stripped 4 bases from V and 3 bases from J, with 11 bases between. In nucleotides, the CDR3 is TGTGCCAGCAGCTCCAACACGGGGACAGATACGCAGTATTTT. The encoded protein is CASSSNTGTDTQYF.

The V and J genes are TRBV3-1 and TRBJ2-7; TRBD2 aligns across 7 bases. J gave up 4 bases and V 3 bases, and 12 bases lay outside the gene matches. The CDR3 has 16 amino acids. Per germline, CDR1 LGHDT and CDR2 YNNKEL (reference sequence). The CDR3 DNA reads as TGTGCCAGCAGCCACCCGCAGGGCGGGGGATCATACGAGCAGTACTTC. This gives the protein CASSHPQGGGSYEQYF.

The table lists this clonotype with a few counts. The rearrangement joins TRBV3-1 to TRBJ2-3; 9 bases agree with TRBD2. The CDR3 length is 14 residues. The germline CDR1 and CDR2 sequences are LGHDT and YNNKEL (reference sequence). The junction had 3 bases not matched to a gene; V was cut back by 4 bases and J by 4 bases. Written as DNA, the CDR3 is TGTGCCAGCAGCCCACGACTAGCGGCAGATACGCAGTATTTT. Residues: CASSPRLAADTQYF.

This chain connects TRBV9 to TRBJ1-6; TRBD1 matches at 11 bases. The germline V gene encodes CDR1 SGDLS and CDR2 YYNGEE. V was clipped by 0 bases and J by 9 bases; unmatched bases: 5. This CDR3 contains 16 residues. The DNA for the CDR3 is TGTGCCAGCAGCGTAGGGGACAGGGGGGTTAGTTCACCCCTCCACTTT. This codes for CASSVGDRGVSSPLHF.